This is a list of T cell receptor beta chains from one sample in a study of preoperative IRX-2 immunotherapy in early breast cancer. Data came from immunoSEQ multiplex PCR; TCRdb stores just in-frame clones and leaves some out. The table includes 40,000 to 50,000 clones, roughly 80% detected once. The starting material was tumor tissue, obtained after IRX-2 immunotherapy. Receptor source: a human donor with breast cancer. Each CDR3 is given with its conserved first and last residue. D genes are given only for firm matches. For some rows the clone size is stated as once, few or many, or as a class when expanded; others skip it.

TRBD1	15	TRBJ1-5	-	TRBV5-1	CASSLQGGGNQPQHF	TGCGCCAGCAGCTTGCAGGGGGGCGGCAATCAGCCCCAGCATTTT
TRBD1	16	TRBJ1-5	once	TRBV19	CASSTRQGASDQPQHF	TGTGCCAGTAGTACCCGACAGGGGGCTTCGGATCAGCCCCAGCATTTT
TRBD1	16	TRBJ2-1	-	TRBV7-6	CASSLTGGPPRDEQFF	TGTGCCAGCAGCTTAACAGGGGGCCCCCCCCGAGATGAGCAGTTCTTC
-	14	TRBJ1-3	few	TRBV6-8	CASSAGREGNTIYF	TGTGCCAGCAGTGCCGGGAGGGAGGGAAACACCATATATTTT
TRBD2	14	TRBJ2-2	-	TRBV19	CASSPGLKVRELFF	TGTGCCAGTAGTCCGGGACTAAAGGTACGGGAGCTGTTTTTT
TRBD1	15	TRBJ1-5	-	TRBV6-1	CASSELGQGNQPQHF	TGTGCCAGCAGTGAACTCGGACAGGGCAATCAGCCCCAGCATTTT
-	13	TRBJ2-7	-	TRBV7-1	CASSTGTNPRQYF	TGTGCCAGCAGCACCGGGACCAACCCACGGCAGTACTTC
-	13	TRBJ1-2	-	TRBV18	CASSRKDAPGYTF	TGTGCCAGCTCACGGAAGGACGCCCCTGGCTACACCTTC
-	18	TRBJ1-5	-	TRBV28	CASSVGDGAFRSNQPQHF	TGTGCCAGCAGTGTCGGGGACGGAGCATTCCGGAGCAATCAGCCCCAGCATTTT
-	15	TRBJ1-1	-	TRBV6-1	CASSEGWGGNTEAFF	TGTGCCAGCAGTGAAGGGTGGGGGGGCAACACTGAAGCTTTCTTT
TRBD2	15	TRBJ2-7	-	TRBV7-6	CASRSLAGVSYEQYF	TGTGCCAGCAGAAGCCTAGCGGGAGTGTCTTACGAGCAGTACTTC
-	15	TRBJ1-3	-	TRBV10-2	CASSQEGGTGNTIYF	TGCGCCAGCAGCCAAGAAGGGGGGACGGGAAACACCATATATTTT
TRBD1	14	TRBJ2-7	once	TRBV6-8	CASSFIQGAGEQYF	TGTGCCAGCAGTTTTATTCAGGGGGCGGGAGAGCAGTACTTC
-	13	TRBJ2-1	once	TRBV23-1	CASSFNIYNEQFF	TGCGCCAGCAGCTTTAACATATACAATGAGCAGTTCTTC
-	14	TRBJ1-2	-	TRBV15	CATSTTRGTGGYTF	TGTGCCACCAGCACCACGCGGGGAACAGGCGGCTACACCTTC
TRBD2	16	TRBJ2-2	once	TRBV28	CASSLLLAGGPGELFF	TGTGCCAGCAGTTTGCTTCTAGCGGGAGGCCCCGGGGAGCTGTTTTTT
-	12	TRBJ1-5	-	TRBV6-8	CALPGGLQPQHF	TGTGCCCTCCCTGGGGGCTTGCAGCCCCAGCATTTT
-	14	TRBJ2-7	-	TRBV10-1	CASSREGGGYEQYF	TGCGCCAGCAGTCGGGAAGGGGGAGGCTACGAGCAGTACTTC
TRBD2	17	TRBJ2-5	-	TRBV11-3	CASSWLERGAGSETQYF	TGTGCCAGCAGCTGGTTGGAGCGGGGGGCGGGTTCGGAGACCCAGTACTTC
TRBD1	14	TRBJ1-1	-	TRBV6-8	CASSVGQANTEAFF	TGTGCCAGCAGTGTGGGACAGGCAAACACTGAAGCTTTCTTT
-	14	TRBJ2-3	once	TRBV30	CAWKRGGNTDTQYF	TGTGCCTGGAAAAGAGGCGGGAACACAGATACGCAGTATTTT
-	14	TRBJ2-7	-	TRBV6-8	CASSSGSGGYEQYF	TGTGCCAGCAGCTCTGGATCTGGGGGCTACGAGCAGTACTTC
-	16	TRBJ2-7	few	TRBV11-3	CASSLDGTQLFYEQYF	TGTGCCAGCAGCTTAGACGGGACTCAACTCTTCTACGAGCAGTACTTC
-	17	TRBJ2-2	-	TRBV6-8	CASRARNLRHPSGELFF	TGTGCCAGCAGGGCGAGGAACCTCAGGCATCCCTCAGGGGAGCTGTTTTTT
-	15	TRBJ2-1	-	TRBV11-3	CASSLGTESRGVQFF	TGTGCCAGCAGCTTAGGTACCGAAAGCCGGGGTGTGCAGTTCTTC
TRBD2	15	TRBJ2-5	few	TRBV7-6	CASSFPAGHQETQYF	TGTGCCAGCAGCTTTCCAGCGGGACACCAAGAGACCCAGTACTTC
-	17	TRBJ2-3	few	TRBV10-2	CASSDSRSGRSTDTQYF	TGCGCCAGCAGTGACTCAAGGAGTGGGAGGAGCACAGATACGCAGTATTTT
TRBD2	15	TRBJ2-1	-	TRBV12-5	CASGRTSDFLPWQFF	TGTGCTAGTGGCCGGACTAGCGACTTCCTTCCCTGGCAGTTCTTC
TRBD2	15	TRBJ2-1	-	TRBV5-1	CASRPTSGGNNEQFF	TGCGCCAGCAGGCCCACTAGCGGGGGGAACAATGAGCAGTTCTTC
-	12	TRBJ1-1	medium-sized	TRBV6-8	CASSVSETEAFF	TGTGCCAGCAGTGTCAGTGAAACTGAAGCTTTCTTT
-	17	TRBJ1-6	-	TRBV6-8	CASTPAIRAGYNSPLHF	TGTGCCAGCACCCCCGCGATCAGGGCCGGCTATAATTCACCCCTCCACTTT
-	14	TRBJ2-7	-	TRBV10-2	CASSAGPSSYEQYF	TGCGCCAGCAGTGCAGGCCCAAGCTCCTACGAGCAGTACTTC
TRBD2	16	TRBJ2-5	once	TRBV5-1	CASSLERRGGSETQYF	TGCGCCAGCAGCTTGGAGAGGCGGGGGGGCAGTGAGACCCAGTACTTC
-	17	TRBJ1-2	once	TRBV6-8	CASSPAGTAGLNYGYTF	TGTGCCAGCAGTCCCGCGGGGACTGCGGGGCTGAACTATGGCTACACCTTC
TRBD2	16	TRBJ2-1	-	TRBV4-1	CASSLVAGDLYNEQFF	TGCGCCAGCAGCCTGGTAGCGGGGGACCTTTACAATGAGCAGTTCTTC
TRBD2	14	TRBJ2-7	-	TRBV30	CASDLAGGYYEQYF	TGTGCCTCGGACCTAGCGGGAGGGTACTACGAGCAGTACTTC
-	18	TRBJ1-3	-	TRBV23-1	CASSLDSGRPDSGNTIYF	TGCGCCAGCAGCTTGGATTCGGGCAGGCCAGACTCTGGAAACACCATATATTTT
-	14	TRBJ1-5	-	TRBV15	CATRRGAPNQPQHF	TGTGCCACCAGAAGGGGGGCCCCTAATCAGCCCCAGCATTTT
TRBD1	14	TRBJ1-2	-	TRBV5-1	CASSLAGTGGGYTF	TGCGCCAGCAGCTTGGCGGGGACAGGGGGTGGCTACACCTTC
-	15	TRBJ1-1	few	TRBV6-8	CASSYSMLGNAEAFF	TGTGCCAGCAGTTACTCAATGCTGGGGAACGCTGAAGCTTTCTTT
-	14	TRBJ1-5	-	TRBV28	CASSPRVGRQPQHF	TGTGCCAGCAGTCCACGGGTGGGGCGACAGCCCCAGCATTTT
TRBD1	14	TRBJ1-2	once	TRBV15	CATSRDRGTYGYTF	TGTGCCACCTCCAGGGACAGGGGGACCTATGGCTACACCTTC
-	15	TRBJ1-4	-	TRBV5-1	CASCLRGEANEKLFF	TGCGCCAGCTGCCTACGGGGCGAGGCTAATGAAAAACTGTTTTTT
TRBD2	15	TRBJ2-7	-	TRBV28	CASSPSSGLAFEQYF	TGTGCCAGCAGCCCCTCCTCGGGACTAGCTTTCGAGCAGTACTTC
-	14	TRBJ2-2	-	TRBV19	CASSRAHRAGELFF	TGTGCCAGTAGCCGTGCCCACCGGGCCGGGGAGCTGTTTTTT
TRBD2	15	TRBJ2-5	-	TRBV5-1	CASSLLAGIQETQYF	TGCGCCAGCAGCTTACTAGCGGGGATCCAAGAGACCCAGTACTTC
TRBD2	15	TRBJ2-5	few	TRBV11-3	CASSLQASGQETQYF	TGTGCCAGCAGCTTACAGGCTAGCGGTCAAGAGACCCAGTACTTC
TRBD2	15	TRBJ2-7	-	TRBV5-1	CASSGRRGGRYEQYF	TGCGCCAGCAGCGGACGACGGGGGGGTCGTTACGAGCAGTACTTC
TRBD1	12	TRBJ1-2	-	TRBV30	CACGGGGRGYTF	TGTGCCTGCGGAGGGGGCGGAAGGGGCTACACCTTC